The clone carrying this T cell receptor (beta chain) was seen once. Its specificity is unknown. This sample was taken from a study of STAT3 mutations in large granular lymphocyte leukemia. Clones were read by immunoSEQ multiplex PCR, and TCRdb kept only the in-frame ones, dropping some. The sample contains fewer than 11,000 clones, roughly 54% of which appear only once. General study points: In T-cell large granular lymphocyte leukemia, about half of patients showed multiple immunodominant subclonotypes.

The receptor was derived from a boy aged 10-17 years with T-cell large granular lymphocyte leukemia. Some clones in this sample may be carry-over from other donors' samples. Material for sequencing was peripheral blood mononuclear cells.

The CDR3 bases are TGTGCCAGCAGCCCCGGCCAGTATAGCAATCAGCCCCAGCATTTT. Protein: CASSPGQYSNQPQHF. The V gene is TRBV9, the J gene TRBJ1-5; D gene uncertain. The CDR3 totals 15 residues. Germline V gene data show CDR1 as SGDLS and CDR2 as YYNGEE. V shed 4 bases and J shed 0 bases, with 11 bases lying between them.